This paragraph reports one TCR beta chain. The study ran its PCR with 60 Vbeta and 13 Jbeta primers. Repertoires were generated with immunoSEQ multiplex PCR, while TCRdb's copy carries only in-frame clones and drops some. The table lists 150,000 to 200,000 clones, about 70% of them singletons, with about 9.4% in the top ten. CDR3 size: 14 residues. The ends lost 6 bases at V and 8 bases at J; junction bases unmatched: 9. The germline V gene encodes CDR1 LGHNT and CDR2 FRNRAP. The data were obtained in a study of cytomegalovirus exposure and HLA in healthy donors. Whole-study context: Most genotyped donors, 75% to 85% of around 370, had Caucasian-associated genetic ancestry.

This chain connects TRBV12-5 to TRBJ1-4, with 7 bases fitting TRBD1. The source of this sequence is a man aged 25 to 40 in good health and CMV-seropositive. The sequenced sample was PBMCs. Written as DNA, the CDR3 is TGTGCTAGTGGGGACCAGGGGGTAGGGGAAAAACTGTTTTTT. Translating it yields CASGDQGVGEKLFF.